These 4 T cell receptor beta chains were sequenced from one sample in a study of blood T cell repertoires in COVID-19. The data were produced by immunoSEQ multiplex PCR, yet TCRdb's version contains in-frame clones alone and is incomplete. The sample contains just over 650,000 clones, about nine tenths of which appear only once. Source material: peripheral blood. Receptors were obtained from a woman between 18 and 30 years old with acute or convalescent COVID-19.

The J gene is TRBJ1-3, the V gene TRBV6-2 or TRBV6-3; D call uncertain. Germline V gene sequence: CDR1 MNHEY, CDR2 SVGEGT. The CDR3 is made up of 16 amino acids. V was clipped by 2 bases and J by 0 bases, with 11 bases between them. CDR3 DNA: TGTGCCAGCAGTTACGATGGAGCGAGCTCTGGAAACACCATATATTTT. Its protein product is CASSYDGASSGNTIYF.

The rearrangement joins TRBV2 to TRBJ1-1; 11 bases are shared with TRBD1. Trimming cost V 3 bases and J 0 bases; bases outside gene matches: 6. The CDR3 consists of 17 residues. CDR1 and CDR2 (germline): SNHLY, FYNNEI. The CDR3, as DNA: TGTGCCAGCAGTGAGAAGGACAGGGGGCGGGTGAACACTGAAGCTTTCTTT. Its protein product is CASSEKDRGRVNTEAFF.

The V call is TRBV9, the J call TRBJ2-1, with D maybe TRBD1 (5 bases). The V gene lost 0 bases and the J gene lost 2 bases, with 12 bases spanning the gap. Germline V gene data show CDR1 as SGDLS and CDR2 as YYNGEE. The CDR3 covers 16 residues. The CDR3 DNA reads TGTGCCAGCAGCGTAGCTTCAGGGTTAGCCTACAATGAGCAGTTCTTC. This codes for CASSVASGLAYNEQFF.

This rearrangement joins TRBV4-2 to TRBJ1-3; no definite D call. The CDR3 has 15 amino acids. The germline V and J ends were trimmed by 4 bases and 0 bases, with 10 bases remaining between them. Germline V CDR1 and CDR2: LGHNA, YNFKEQ. CDR3 amino acids: CASSPQISSGNTIYF. The CDR3 DNA reads TGTGCCAGCAGCCCACAAATCAGCTCTGGAAACACCATATATTTT.